Below are 10 T cell receptor beta chains sequenced from a single sample in a study of T cell responses to AZD1222 COVID-19 vaccine. TCRdb's copy holds only in-frame clones and misses some; the assay was immunoSEQ multiplex PCR. The table includes 150,000 or so clones, roughly nine tenths detected once. Specimen: peripheral blood, collected 28 days after the second AZD1222 dose. The receptors were sampled from an adult who received the AZD1222 COVID-19 vaccine.

The chain uses TRBV30 and TRBJ2-1; 14 bases map to TRBD2. Germline V CDR1 and CDR2: GTSNPN, SVGIG (reference sequence). The CDR3 has 14 amino acids. V was clipped by 3 bases and J by 9 bases; unmatched bases: 4. CDR3 region: CAWRGLAGAGEQFF. DNA for the CDR3: TGTGCCTGGAGGGGACTAGCGGGAGCTGGTGAGCAGTTCTTC.

The V and J genes are TRBV7-9 and TRBJ2-1; 10 bases are shared with TRBD2. V lost 4 bases and J lost 5; bases outside the gene matches: 5. Germline CDR1 and CDR2: SEHNR and FQNEAQ (reference sequence). CDR3 length: 15 amino acids. The CDR3 reads CASSSPSGGDNEQFF. CDR3 coding DNA: TGTGCCAGCAGCTCCCCTAGCGGGGGTGACAATGAGCAGTTCTTC.

DNA of the CDR3: TGTGCCAGCAGTGACACTTCGGGAGACACAAGCACAGATACGCAGTATTTT. Protein product: CASSDTSGDTSTDTQYF. This chain joins TRBV2 and TRBJ2-3, with D perhaps matching TRBD2 (6 bases). The CDR3 has 17 amino acids. The germline gives CDR1 SNHLY, CDR2 FYNNEI. V lost 3 bases to trimming and J lost 0 bases, with 16 bases between them.

The chain has TRBV3-1 (or the pseudogene TRBV3-2) and TRBJ1-4, with TRBD1 matching over 7 bases. V shed 4 bases and J 7 bases; nucleotides not matched to a gene: 12. The germline gives CDR1 LGHDT, CDR2 YNNKEL (reference sequence). The length of the CDR3 is 16 residues. Here the CDR3 DNA reads TGTGCCAGCAGCCTGGAAGAGACAGGGCACGGTGAAAAACTGTTTTTT. Protein: CASSLEETGHGEKLFF.

The chain links TRBV19 to TRBJ1-2; D is undetermined. Between the trimmed V and J ends, which lost 7 bases and 7 bases, there was a span of 16 bases. Germline-derived CDR1 and CDR2 are LNHDA and SQIVND (reference sequence). The CDR3 spans 13 residues. This CDR3 reads CASIHPGNPGYTF. The CDR3 region has the DNA TGTGCCAGTATTCACCCGGGAAATCCTGGCTACACCTTC.

The chain is built from TRBV6-1 and TRBJ2-3; TRBD1 aligns across 9 bases. In germline, CDR1 is MNHNS, CDR2 SASEGT. The ends lost 5 bases at V and 2 bases at J; junction bases unmatched: 5. CDR3 size: 15 residues. CDR3 residues: CASSLDRGITDTQYF. CDR3 sequence (DNA): TGTGCCAGCAGTTTAGACAGGGGGATCACAGATACGCAGTATTTT.

This chain connects TRBV7-2 to TRBJ2-7, with D uncertain. Germline V gene data show CDR1 as SGHTA and CDR2 as FQGNSA. V dropped 0 bases and J dropped 3 bases, with 9 bases sitting between them. The CDR3 consists of 14 residues. CDR3 amino acids: CASSLALTVYEQYF. In nucleotides, the CDR3 is TGTGCCAGCAGCTTAGCTTTAACCGTCTACGAGCAGTACTTC.

This sequence joins TRBV24-1 and TRBJ1-5; D gene ambiguous. Trimming removed 0 bases at V and 5 bases at J, with 4 bases between. This CDR3 contains 13 residues. CDR1 and CDR2 from the germline V gene are KGHDR and SFDVKD. The CDR3 here is CATSDLPYQPQHF. For the CDR3, the DNA is TGTGCCACCAGTGATTTGCCCTATCAGCCCCAGCATTTT.

The rearrangement joins TRBV12-3 or TRBV12-4 to TRBJ2-5; D is unresolved. The CDR3 consists of 10 residues. V was cut by 8 bases and J by 5 bases, with 6 bases left in between. The CDR3 DNA sequence: TGTGCCAGCGGACGGGAGACCCAGTACTTC. Its protein product is CASGRETQYF.

The chain has TRBV27 and TRBJ1-5; 9 nucleotides agree with TRBD1. Per germline, CDR1 MNHEY and CDR2 SMNVEV (reference sequence). J was trimmed by 4 bases and V by 4 bases; bases with no gene match: 5. CDR3 size: 15 residues. The CDR3 protein is CASSSRTGENQPQHF. CDR3 nucleotides: TGTGCCAGCAGTTCTAGGACAGGGGAAAATCAGCCCCAGCATTTT.